The 16 T cell receptor beta chains given below trace back to one sample, sequenced in a study of Ad26.COV2.S vaccination and SARS-CoV-2 variants. Here immunoSEQ multiplex PCR was the method, and the copy in TCRdb shows in-frame clones only, minus some. The repertoire consists of around 450,000 clones, with 89% occurring once and the leading ten covering around 1.8%. Treatment defined: 19 received Ad26.COV2.S at low or high dose, single or two shots; 5 received placebo; per-sample allocation not given. Samples analyzed were those drawn on day 63 after the first vaccine or placebo injection. Sequences were derived from peripheral blood, sampled in a trial of Ad26.COV2.S vaccine versus placebo. Receptors were obtained from a person between 18 and 65 years old who received the Ad26.COV2.S COVID-19 vaccine or a placebo.

V usage is TRBV30 and J usage is TRBJ2-7; D might be TRBD2 (6 bases). The CDR3 sequence is 13 residues long. Trimming cost V 0 bases and J 2 bases, with 8 bases left between them. Germline V CDR1 and CDR2: GTSNPN, SVGIG (reference sequence). CDR3 sequence (DNA): TGTGCCTGGAGTGTGGGCGGGGCCTACGAGCAGTACTTC. Translated, it gives CAWSVGGAYEQYF.

This sequence joins TRBV30 and TRBJ1-3; maybe TRBD1 (5 bases). Trimming shortened V by 2 bases and J by 0 bases, and 17 bases separated the two germline ends. Germline CDR1 is GTSNPN and CDR2 is SVGIG (reference sequence). CDR3 length: 17 residues. The CDR3 coding sequence is TGTGCCTGGAGTTACGGGAGGACAACGAGCTCTGGAAACACCATATATTTT. This sequence encodes CAWSYGRTTSSGNTIYF.

This chain joins TRBV10-2 and TRBJ1-6; TRBD1 agrees at 8 bases. This CDR3 contains 16 residues. Germline V CDR1 and CDR2: WSHSY, SAAADI. V gave up 3 bases and J gave up 0 bases; unmatched junction bases: 1. DNA for the CDR3: TGCGCCAGCAGTGACAGGGGGCACTCCTATAATTCACCCCTCCACTTT. Encoded protein: CASSDRGHSYNSPLHF.

The rearrangement uses TRBV7-6 and TRBJ2-2, with D perhaps being TRBD1 or TRBD2 (5 bases each). Germline V CDR1 and CDR2: SGHVS, FNYEAQ. The ends were cut back, 3 bases at V and 6 bases at J, with 5 bases in the middle. The length of the CDR3 is 12 residues. The CDR3 reads CASSLGPGELFF. The CDR3 nucleotides read TGTGCCAGCAGCTTGGGACCCGGGGAGCTGTTTTTT.

Worth noting for this clone: The sample holds other DNA sequences that translate to the same CDR3. The chain joins TRBV4-3 to TRBJ1-5, with a tentative D call TRBD1 (6 bases). With 3 bases removed from V and 4 bases from J, the gap between germline ends came to 10 bases. The CDR3 is 14 residues long. Germline V CDR1 and CDR2: LGHNA, YSLEER. The CDR3 DNA follows: TGCGCCAGCAGCCAGGAGACAGGTAATCAGCCCCAGCATTTT. It yields the protein CASSQETGNQPQHF.

V usage is TRBV28 and J usage is TRBJ1-3; weak D call: TRBD1 (5 bases). The germline V and J ends were trimmed by 3 bases and 1 base, with 10 bases remaining between them. There are 15 residues in the CDR3. CDR1 is MDHEN, CDR2 SYDVKM, per germline. CDR3 in amino acids: CASSFRHRSGNTIYF. In nucleotides, the CDR3 is TGTGCCAGCAGTTTCCGGCACAGGTCTGGAAACACCATATATTTT.

The V and J genes are TRBV5-4 and TRBJ2-5, with a tentative D call TRBD2 (7 bases). The CDR3 runs 16 residues. V lost 4 bases to trimming and J lost 0 bases, with 16 bases between them. Looked up from germline, CDR1 is SGHNT and CDR2 is YYREEE (reference sequence). CDR3 protein: CASSPGARGNQETQYF. CDR3 nucleotide sequence: TGTGCCAGCAGCCCAGGGGCGCGGGGGAACCAAGAGACCCAGTACTTC.

V is TRBV19 and J is TRBJ2-1; D is possibly TRBD2 (5 bases). Germline values: CDR1 LNHDA, CDR2 SQIVND (reference sequence). Trimming took 2 bases from V and 0 from J, leaving 17 bases between them. The CDR3 covers 18 residues. CDR3 sequence reads: CASSIRSGSVSSYNEQFF. The CDR3, as DNA: TGTGCCAGTAGTATAAGGAGTGGTAGCGTTAGCTCCTACAATGAGCAGTTCTTC.

The V and J genes are TRBV15 and TRBJ2-3; no clear D. Germline assignment: CDR1 LNHNV and CDR2 YYDKDF (reference sequence). V was clipped by 4 bases and J by 0 bases, with 8 bases between them. This CDR3 has 14 amino acids. The DNA of the CDR3 is TGTGCCACCAGCAACCGCCTTAGCACAGATACGCAGTATTTT. This translates into CATSNRLSTDTQYF.

This chain connects TRBV4-3 to TRBJ1-4; tentatively, D is TRBD1 (5 bases). CDR1 and CDR2 (germline): LGHNA, YSLEER. The CDR3 consists of 15 residues. V lost 0 bases to trimming and J lost 8 bases, with 13 bases between them. The CDR3 DNA reads TGCGCCAGCAGCCAAGATGTTAAGGGGCTCGAAAAACTGTTTTTT. It codes for CASSQDVKGLEKLFF.

This clone was detected once. This chain links TRBV4-2 with TRBJ1-5; D gene unclear. V lost 2 bases, J lost 3 bases, and 11 bases lay in between. The CDR3 consists of 15 residues. Per the germline V gene, CDR1 is LGHNA and CDR2 is YNFKEQ. The CDR3 nucleotides are TGTGCCAGCAGCCAATTTCCGGAGCCCAATCAGCCCCAGCATTTT. It is translated as CASSQFPEPNQPQHF.

This clone appeared once. The J gene is TRBJ2-1, the V gene TRBV6-2 or TRBV6-3; 7 bases agree with TRBD2. This CDR3 region has 17 residues. V was pared by 4 bases and J by 2 bases, with 11 bases of the junction left unmatched. Germline values: CDR1 MNHEY, CDR2 SVGEGT. In DNA, the CDR3 is TGTGCCAGCAGTTCCCCCTTTAGCGGGTTGACCTACAATGAGCAGTTCTTC. Its translation is CASSSPFSGLTYNEQFF.

The gene calls are TRBV6-2 or TRBV6-3 and TRBJ2-7; possibly TRBD1 for D (5 bases). Trimming pared 5 bases from V and 4 bases from J, leaving 9 bases between. From germline, CDR1 is MNHEY and CDR2 SVGEGT. CDR3 length equals 12 residues. CDR3 bases: TGTGCCAGCAGTCTCGACAGATACGAGCAGTACTTC. It is translated as CASSLDRYEQYF.

The CDR3 protein is CASRRPSSYEQYF. The CDR3 nucleotides are TGTGCCAGCAGACGGCCGAGCTCCTACGAGCAGTACTTC. The chain links TRBV27 to TRBJ2-7; the D is unclear. V dropped 6 bases and J dropped 0 bases, with 9 bases sitting between them. In germline, CDR1 is MNHEY, CDR2 SMNVEV (reference sequence). The CDR3 sequence is 13 residues long.

The J gene is TRBJ1-3, the V gene TRBV7-8; a possible D gene is TRBD1 (6 bases). Per germline, CDR1 SGHVS and CDR2 FQNEAQ. CDR3 size: 14 residues. Trimming removed 5 bases at V and 8 bases at J, with 16 bases between. This CDR3 reads CASSPRRGGDTIYF. CDR3 in DNA: TGTGCCAGCAGCCCCCGGAGGGGGGGAGACACCATATATTTT. Looking up the rest from reference TRBV7-8 and TRBJ1-3 gives the full variable domain: GAGVSQSPRYKVAKRGQDVALRCDPISGHVSLFWYQQALGQGPEFLTYFQNEAQLDKSGLPSDRFFAERPEGSVSTLKIQRTQQEDSAVYLCASSPRRGGDTIYFGEGSWLTVV.

The V gene is TRBV11-2, the J gene TRBJ2-7; D possibly uses TRBD1 or TRBD2 (6 bases each). CDR1 is SGHAT and CDR2 is FQNNGV in the germline V gene. V was clipped by 6 bases and J by 4 bases, with 19 bases between them. The CDR3 has 15 amino acids. The CDR3 nucleotides are TGTGCCAGCAGTTCCTTCGGGGGCGCGACGTACGAGCAGTACTTC. This codes for CASSSFGGATYEQYF.